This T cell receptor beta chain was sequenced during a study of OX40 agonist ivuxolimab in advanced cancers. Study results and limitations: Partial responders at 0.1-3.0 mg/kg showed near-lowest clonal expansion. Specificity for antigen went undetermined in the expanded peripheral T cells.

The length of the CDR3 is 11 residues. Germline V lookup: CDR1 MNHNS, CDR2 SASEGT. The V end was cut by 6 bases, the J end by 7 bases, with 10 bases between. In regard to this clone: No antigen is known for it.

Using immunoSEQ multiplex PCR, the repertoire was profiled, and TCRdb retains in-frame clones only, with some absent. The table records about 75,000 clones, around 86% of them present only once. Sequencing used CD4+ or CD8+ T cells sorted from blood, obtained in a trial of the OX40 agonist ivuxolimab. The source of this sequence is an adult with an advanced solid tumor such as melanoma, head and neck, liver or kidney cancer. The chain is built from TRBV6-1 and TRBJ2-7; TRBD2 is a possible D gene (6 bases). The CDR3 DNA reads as TGTGCCAGCAGGGGACTCGGGGAGCAGTACTTC. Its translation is CASRGLGEQYF.